This is a list of T cell receptor beta chains from one sample in a study of Ad26.COV2.S vaccination and SARS-CoV-2 variants. The method was immunoSEQ multiplex PCR; TCRdb's version includes in-frame clones alone and lacks a portion of them. Of about 100,000 clones listed, around three quarters are singletons. The material sequenced was peripheral blood, taken after recovery from COVID-19. These receptors all stem from a human donor who had recovered from COVID-19. The CDR3 runs from the conserved cysteine through the conserved F or W. The D gene is left open where the match is weak. Clone size is stated in some rows and not others, as once, few, many or a class when expanded.

few,TRBJ1-2,TRBV9,-,TGTGCCAGCAGCGTACAGGGGTATGGCTACACCTTC,CASSVQGYGYTF
-,TRBJ1-1,TRBV6-5,-,TGTGCCAGCAGTACGGGTACACCCCTGGGCGCTGAAGCTTTCTTT,CASSTGTPLGAEAFF
-,TRBJ2-7,TRBV6-5,-,TGTGCCAGCGGTACGGGGGGCATGAGAGAGCAGTACTTC,CASGTGGMREQYF
-,TRBJ2-7,TRBV19,TRBD1,TGTGCCAGTAGTATGGCAGGGGGATACGAGCAGTACTTC,CASSMAGGYEQYF
-,TRBJ2-2,TRBV5-4,-,TGTGCCAGCAGCCCTCAGAACACCGGGGAGCTGTTTTTT,CASSPQNTGELFF
-,TRBJ2-1,TRBV5-1,-,TGCGCCAGCAGTTTTGACTACAATGAGCAGTTCTTC,CASSFDYNEQFF
-,TRBJ1-5,TRBV19,-,TGTGCCAGTAGTATATTTGGGGAGGGTGGACAGCCCCAGCATTTT,CASSIFGEGGQPQHF
-,TRBJ1-5,TRBV7-9,TRBD1,TGTGCCAGCAGCTTAGCGGGGGGGACAGGGCTTCAGCCCCAGCATTTT,CASSLAGGTGLQPQHF
-,TRBJ2-3,TRBV5-1,-,TGCGCCAGCAGCGGAGGAACAGGAGTATACACAGATACGCAGTATTTT,CASSGGTGVYTDTQYF
-,TRBJ2-3,TRBV9,-,TGTGCCAGCAGCGTAGATTTAGGGACTGGCCGGACAGATACGCAGTATTTT,CASSVDLGTGRTDTQYF
-,TRBJ1-2,TRBV9,-,TGTGCCAGCAGCGTAGGCCTCGCAGGGGAGGACTATGGCTACACCTTC,CASSVGLAGEDYGYTF
-,TRBJ1-2,TRBV5-1,TRBD1,TGCGCCAGCAGCTTGGACAGGGGCAACTATGGCTACACCTTC,CASSLDRGNYGYTF
-,TRBJ1-1,TRBV28,-,TGTGCCAGCAGGGGCTCTGAGGCAGGGAAAATGGGTGAAGCTTTCTTT,CASRGSEAGKMGEAFF
-,TRBJ1-6,TRBV4-1,TRBD1,TGCGCCAGCAGTCACCAGGACAGGGCAAATTCACCCCTCCACTTT,CASSHQDRANSPLHF
-,TRBJ2-1,TRBV3-1/TRBV3-2,TRBD2,TGTGCCAGCAGCCAAGTCCTAGCGGAGGGGAATGAGCAGTTCTTC,CASSQVLAEGNEQFF
-,TRBJ2-7,TRBV10-1,-,TGCGCCAGCAGTGAGTCGACTCGGAACAGACCCTACGAGCAGTACTTC,CASSESTRNRPYEQYF
-,TRBJ2-3,TRBV28,-,TGTGCCAGCAGTTTCGGAGTGTCTAGCACAGATACGCAGTATTTT,CASSFGVSSTDTQYF
-,TRBJ1-2,TRBV5-1,TRBD1,TGCGCCAGCAGCTGGACCGGACAGGCTGAGACTAACTATGGCTACACCTTC,CASSWTGQAETNYGYTF
once,TRBJ2-1,TRBV5-1,TRBD1,TGCGCCAGCAGCTTCCGACAGGGAACCTACAATGAGCAGTTCTTC,CASSFRQGTYNEQFF
few,TRBJ1-4,TRBV20-1,TRBD1,TGCAGTGCTAGTTACTCAGGGGGGGGAATTGAAAAACTGTTTTTT,CSASYSGGGIEKLFF
-,TRBJ2-3,TRBV10-3,TRBD1,TGTGCCTCCCGGGACAGGGATGATACGCAGTATTTT,CASRDRDDTQYF
-,TRBJ2-6,TRBV29-1,-,TGCAGCGTTCAGCCCTCTGGGGCCAACGTCCTGACTTTC,CSVQPSGANVLTF
-,TRBJ1-4,TRBV29-1,-,TGCAGCGTTTGGGGGGACGGTAATGAAAAACTGTTTTTT,CSVWGDGNEKLFF
-,TRBJ2-2,TRBV7-9,TRBD2,TGTGCCAGCAGCACTACCACCCTAGCGGGGTCGAACACCGGGGAGCTGTTTTTT,CASSTTTLAGSNTGELFF
-,TRBJ2-5,TRBV3-1/TRBV3-2,-,TGTGCCAGCAGCCTTACCCCCGAGGCGGCGGGGTACCAAGAGACCCAGTACTTC,CASSLTPEAAGYQETQYF
-,TRBJ2-1,TRBV6-5,-,TGTGCCAGCGCCCCCCTTCGCGGTGACTACCGTGGGCAGTTCTTC,CASAPLRGDYRGQFF